This TCR beta chain was sequenced in a study of blood T cell repertoires in COVID-19. Generated by immunoSEQ multiplex PCR, the TCRdb table keeps only in-frame clones and is missing some. The data show hundreds of thousands of clones, around 90% seen once. Germline values: CDR1 SGHVS, CDR2 FNYEAQ. Trimming took off 5 bases at V and 0 bases at J, with 9 bases between the two ends. CDR3 size: 14 residues. Sequencing input: PBMCs or T cells enriched from blood (not recorded which). This TCR was sampled from a young woman who had recovered from COVID-19. V usage is TRBV7-6 and J usage is TRBJ2-3, with D perhaps TRBD2 (6 bases). The DNA of the CDR3 is TGTGCCAGCAGCCCGACTAGTAGCACAGATACGCAGTATTTT. It yields the protein CASSPTSSTDTQYF.